Presented here are 30 T cell receptor beta chains from one specimen sequenced in a study of response to subunit inactivated influenza vaccine. From the RT-PCR reads, TCRdb called clonotypes with MiXCR, one entry per CDR3 protein. The sample has about half a million distinct CDR3 sequences; approximately 7.1% are singletons. The sequencing used PBMCs from blood, collected about 24 months after vaccination. The receptor set was obtained from a man aged 50 to 75 who received an inactivated influenza vaccine.

In this sample, this clonotype turned up a few times. The J gene is TRBJ2-1, the V gene TRBV18; the D is unclear. Per the germline V gene, CDR1 is KGHSH and CDR2 is LQKENI. Trimming left V 3 bases short and J 6 bases short, with 9 bases between. The CDR3 is made up of 13 amino acids. The CDR3 DNA sequence: TGTGCCAGCTCACCTTGGGATGGCAATGAGCAGTTCTTC. This sequence encodes CASSPWDGNEQFF.

The chain links TRBV7-9 to TRBJ1-4, with D unresolved. Germline V gives CDR1 SEHNR, CDR2 FQNEAQ (reference sequence). The V and J ends lost 1 base and 4 bases respectively, with 7 bases between them. The CDR3 is 14 amino acids. The CDR3 loop is CASSLDTDNEKLFF. The DNA of the CDR3 is TGTGCCAGCAGCTTAGATACCGATAATGAAAAACTGTTTTTT. Combining the CDR3 with reference TRBV7-9 and TRBJ1-4 gives the whole variable domain DTGVSQNPRHKITKRGQNVTFRCDPISEHNRLYWYRQTLGQGPEFLTYFQNEAQLEKSRLLSDRFSAERPKGSFSTLEIQRTEQGDSAMYLCASSLDTDNEKLFFGSGTQLSVL.

The rearrangement uses TRBV7-2 and TRBJ2-5; 12 nucleotides align to TRBD2. V trimming: 3 bases; J trimming: 0 bases; junction bases outside the gene matches: 2. The germline gives CDR1 SGHTA, CDR2 FQGNSA. The CDR3 runs to 16 residues. The CDR3 loop is CASSFGLAGNQETQYF. The CDR3 nucleotides read TGTGCCAGCAGCTTCGGACTAGCGGGGAACCAAGAGACCCAGTACTTC. Looking up the rest from reference TRBV7-2 and TRBJ2-5 gives the full variable domain: GAGVSQSPSNKVTEKGKDVELRCDPISGHTALYWYRQSLGQGLEFLIYFQGNSAPDKSGLPSDRFSAERTGGSVSTLTIQRTQQEDSAVYLCASSFGLAGNQETQYFGPGTRLLVL.

This clonotype turned up a few times. This rearrangement joins TRBV4-1 to TRBJ1-4, with 8 bases aligning to TRBD1. The CDR3 runs to 14 residues. The V gene's germline CDR1 is MGHRA and CDR2 YSYEKL. Losses at the gene ends were 7 bases for V and 3 bases for J; bases not matched to a gene: 4. CDR3 amino acids: CASNKDRANEKLFF. The CDR3 DNA sequence: TGCGCCAGCAATAAGGACAGGGCTAATGAAAAACTGTTTTTT.

In its sample, this clonotype was seen many times. This chain connects TRBV19 to TRBJ2-5, with a possible D match to TRBD2 (6 bases). This CDR3 has 13 residues. V lost 5 bases to trimming and J lost 2 bases, with 9 bases between them. Germline V gives CDR1 LNHDA, CDR2 SQIVND (reference sequence). The CDR3, as DNA: TGTGCCAGTAGTGCGGGACTTCAAGAGACCCAGTACTTC. Protein sequence: CASSAGLQETQYF.

The V gene is TRBV7-2, the J gene TRBJ2-3, with TRBD1 identical over 7 bases. V gave up 1 base and J gave up 4 bases; unmatched junction bases: 8. Germline V gene data show CDR1 as SGHTA and CDR2 as FQGNSA. The CDR3 is 16 amino acids. CDR3 DNA: TGTGCCAGCAGCTTAGTGGGCAGGGGGAGCTCAGATACGCAGTATTTT. Translated: CASSLVGRGSSDTQYF.

This clonotype was observed a handful of times. The chain has TRBV4-2 and TRBJ2-1, with D possibly being TRBD2 (6 bases). Germline V lookup: CDR1 LGHNA, CDR2 YNFKEQ. The CDR3 is 17 residues long. With 1 base removed from V and 8 bases from J, the gap between germline ends came to 21 bases. The CDR3 nucleotides read TGTGCCAGCAGCCAAGTAGGTGAACTGTCCTCGGGAGATGAGCAGTTCTTC. The encoded protein is CASSQVGELSSGDEQFF.

This clonotype was seen at least ten times. V is TRBV7-2 and J is TRBJ2-7; 13 bases map to TRBD2. The length of the CDR3 is 15 residues. With 3 bases clipped from V and 6 bases from J, the junction kept 5 bases outside the gene matches. Germline values: CDR1 SGHTA, CDR2 FQGNSA. The CDR3 sequence: CASSLALAGGLEQYF. The CDR3 DNA follows: TGTGCCAGCAGCTTGGCACTAGCGGGAGGGCTCGAGCAGTACTTC.

A few counts support this clonotype. The chain combines TRBV7-9 with TRBJ2-2, with TRBD1 identical over 7 bases. CDR3 length equals 16 residues. The germline CDR1 and CDR2 sequences are SEHNR and FQNEAQ (reference sequence). The V segment lost 3 bases and the J segment 0 bases; nucleotides outside the gene matches: 4. CDR3 region: CASSFYGTANTGELFF. The CDR3 coding sequence is TGTGCCAGCAGCTTCTATGGGACAGCGAACACCGGGGAGCTGTTTTTT.

The chain carries TRBV11-2 and TRBJ2-4; the match to TRBD2 covers 9 bases. The CDR3 runs to 18 residues. V lost 1 base and J lost 3; bases outside the gene matches: 10. Germline V gene data show CDR1 as SGHAT and CDR2 as FQNNGV. The CDR3 is CASSLVGSGGSDKNIQYF. CDR3 coding DNA: TGTGCCAGCAGCTTAGTGGGGAGCGGGGGGTCTGACAAAAACATTCAGTACTTC.

This clonotype appeared a few times. This chain uses TRBV4-3 with TRBJ1-2; 8 nucleotides agree with TRBD1. V was pared by 0 bases and J by 3 bases, with 3 bases of the junction left unmatched. Per germline, CDR1 LGHNA and CDR2 YSLEER. This CDR3 is 15 amino acids long. In DNA, the CDR3 is TGCGCCAGCAGCCAAGATACAGGGGGTTACTATGGCTACACCTTC. Its protein is CASSQDTGGYYGYTF.

This clonotype has a handful of counts. The chain joins TRBV7-9 to TRBJ1-1; 7 bases map to TRBD1. After removal of 3 bases from V and 5 bases from J, the junction contained 9 bases not matched to a gene. Germline assignment: CDR1 SEHNR and CDR2 FQNEAQ (reference sequence). The CDR3 spans 15 residues. The CDR3 is CASSFSPAGGTEAFF. CDR3 in DNA: TGTGCCAGCAGCTTCTCGCCGGCAGGGGGGACTGAAGCTTTCTTT.

This clonotype was counted ten times or more. The J gene is TRBJ2-7, the V gene TRBV7-2; D gene unclear. CDR3 length: 14 amino acids. Germline CDR1 SGHTA, CDR2 FQGNSA. Trimming left V 4 bases short and J 0 bases short, with 10 bases between. DNA of the CDR3: TGTGCCAGCAGCTCTTTCGCCGACTCCTACGAGCAGTACTTC. This sequence encodes CASSSFADSYEQYF.

The chain links TRBV11-1 to TRBJ2-2; TRBD1 matches at 10 bases. Germline V gives CDR1 SGHAT, CDR2 FQDESV (reference sequence). This CDR3 is built from 15 residues. V dropped 4 bases and J dropped 5; count of bases not matched to a gene: 4. The CDR3 sequence: CASSSGQGLTGELFF. CDR3 DNA sequence: TGTGCCAGCAGCTCGGGACAGGGGCTTACCGGGGAGCTGTTTTTT.

V gene TRBV4-1 combines with J gene TRBJ1-5, with unresolved D. Trimming stripped 4 bases from V and 3 bases from J, with 10 bases between. The CDR3 covers 14 residues. Germline loops: CDR1 MGHRA, CDR2 YSYEKL. CDR3 protein: CASSLRVYNQPQHF. The CDR3 nucleotides read TGCGCCAGCAGCCTCCGGGTCTACAATCAGCCCCAGCATTTT.

This clonotype was seen many times. This chain uses TRBV5-8 with TRBJ1-2, with TRBD1 as a possible D gene (5 bases). Germline CDR1 is SGHTS and CDR2 is YDEGEE. This CDR3 contains 15 residues. The germline V and J ends were trimmed by 5 bases and 2 bases, with 16 bases remaining between them. For the CDR3, the DNA is TGTGCCAGCAGTCACCCCAGTCGGGGGAACTATGGCTACACCTTC. Its translation: CASSHPSRGNYGYTF.

This clonotype was seen repeatedly, ten times or more. This rearrangement joins TRBV7-2 to TRBJ2-1; D remains ambiguous. Germline loops: CDR1 SGHTA, CDR2 FQGNSA. This CDR3 comprises 14 residues. V lost 1 base to trimming and J lost 5 bases, with 9 bases between them. Here the CDR3 DNA reads TGTGCCAGCAGCTTAGGGCGGCTTGACAATGAGCAGTTCTTC. Amino acid sequence: CASSLGRLDNEQFF.

The sample holds a few counts of this clonotype. The V and J genes are TRBV21-1 and TRBJ2-7. TRBV21-1 is labeled a pseudogene. The CDR3 runs to 10 residues. The CDR3 bases are TGTGCCAGCAGCAGGGGTGAGCAGTACTTC. Its protein product is CASSRGEQYF.

This clonotype has only a few counts. This chain links TRBV28 with TRBJ2-6, with D possibly TRBD1 on 5 matching bases. V lost 7 bases and J lost 0, with 13 bases in between. This CDR3 has 16 residues. Germline loops: CDR1 MDHEN, CDR2 SYDVKM. The CDR3 region has the DNA TGTGCCAGCACCTGGGGCAGGTTCTCTGGGGCCAACGTCCTGACTTTC. Amino acids: CASTWGRFSGANVLTF.

This clonotype showed up many times. The chain couples TRBV6-5 to TRBJ1-2, with TRBD1 matching over 7 bases. V shed 4 bases and J 8 bases; nucleotides not matched to a gene: 13. The germline gives CDR1 MNHEY, CDR2 SVGAGI. CDR3 length: 15 amino acids. The chain's CDR3 is CASSSGGFLRVGYTF. The CDR3 DNA follows: TGTGCCAGCAGTTCAGGGGGATTTCTTCGGGTCGGCTACACCTTC.

This chain connects TRBV20-1 to TRBJ2-7, with 14 bases identical to TRBD2. The germline gives CDR1 DFQATT, CDR2 SNEGSKA (reference sequence). CDR3 length equals 16 residues. The ends lost 6 bases at V and 4 bases at J; junction bases unmatched: 11. In nucleotides, the CDR3 is TGCAGTGCAGTGACTAGCGGGAGGGCCTTCGGGTACGAGCAGTACTTC. This encodes CSAVTSGRAFGYEQYF.

This chain uses TRBV5-1 with TRBJ2-2; tentative D call: TRBD2 (6 bases). V lost 1 base and J 3 bases, leaving 13 bases between the germline ends. This CDR3 spans 16 amino acids. Germline CDR1 is SGHRS and CDR2 is YFSETQ. CDR3 DNA sequence: TGCGCCAGCAGCTTGAGCCTGGCGGGGTACACCGGGGAGCTGTTTTTT. Its translation: CASSLSLAGYTGELFF.

This clonotype was counted a few times. This sequence joins TRBV12-3 or TRBV12-4 and TRBJ2-4; 10 bases align to TRBD1. The CDR3 totals 15 residues. The V gene end was trimmed by 6 bases and the J gene end by 4 bases; junction bases not matched to a gene: 6. The chain's CDR3 is CASRWGQGKKNIQYF. The CDR3 DNA is TGTGCCAGCAGATGGGGACAGGGGAAAAAAAACATTCAGTACTTC.

This clonotype was seen many times. The chain links TRBV29-1 to TRBJ1-1; D is unclear. The CDR3 is 12 amino acids. V lost 7 bases and J lost 4, with 13 bases in between. From germline, CDR1 is SQVTM and CDR2 ANQGSEA. CDR3 coding DNA: TGCAGCGCGTCTATGGGAAGCACTGAAGCTTTCTTT. Residues: CSASMGSTEAFF.

The chain has TRBV6-2 or TRBV6-3 and TRBJ2-6; D tentatively fits TRBD1 or TRBD2 (5 bases each). Germline loops: CDR1 MNHEY, CDR2 SVGEGT. This CDR3 is built from 16 residues. The ends were cut back, 7 bases at V and 0 bases at J, with 13 bases in the middle. CDR3 in amino acids: CASTGTGNSGANVLTF. The CDR3 DNA follows: TGTGCCAGCACAGGGACGGGAAACTCTGGGGCCAACGTCCTGACTTTC.

The sample holds a few counts of this clonotype. The V call is TRBV29-1, the J call TRBJ2-7, with 15 positions matching TRBD2. The CDR3 spans 13 residues. The V and J ends lost 5 bases and 7 bases, in that order; junction bases with no gene match: 3. Germline CDR1 reads SQVTM; CDR2 reads ANQGSEA. CDR3 amino acids: CSVRTSGRDEQYF. DNA of the CDR3: TGCAGCGTTCGGACTAGCGGGAGGGATGAGCAGTACTTC.

This clonotype was seen a handful of times. CDR3 sequence reads: CASSQGGGRDDYGYTF. In DNA form, the CDR3 reads TGTGCCAGCAGCCAAGGGGGAGGCAGGGATGACTATGGCTACACCTTC. This chain uses TRBV3-1 with TRBJ1-2, with a tentative D call TRBD1 (5 bases). With 1 base removed from V and 3 bases from J, the gap between germline ends came to 15 bases. The CDR3 loop spans 16 amino acids. Germline CDR1 reads LGHDT; CDR2 reads YNNKEL (reference sequence).

This clonotype came up many times. The chain carries TRBV24-1 and TRBJ2-3; 8 positions agree with TRBD1. Trimming at V came to 1 base and at J to 4 bases, leaving 6 bases not matched to a gene. Germline CDR1 is KGHDR and CDR2 is SFDVKD. This CDR3 contains 16 residues. As DNA, the CDR3 is TGTGCCACCAGTGATTTCGGACAGGGACGCGCAGATACGCAGTATTTT. Its translation: CATSDFGQGRADTQYF.

This clonotype was detected ten times or more. The V and J genes are TRBV18 and TRBJ2-2; D is unresolved. V was trimmed by 0 bases and J by 2 bases, leaving 7 bases between them. The V gene's germline CDR1 is KGHSH and CDR2 LQKENI. This CDR3 comprises 15 residues. CDR3 sequence (DNA): TGTGCCAGCTCACCACCGAACCGAAACACCGGGGAGCTGTTTTTT. Translation gives CASSPPNRNTGELFF.

This clonotype was seen a handful of times. This chain joins TRBV25-1 and TRBJ1-1; D gene unclear. Per the germline V gene, CDR1 is MGHDK and CDR2 is SYGVNS. The CDR3 covers 15 residues. Trimming shortened V by 6 bases and J by 3 bases, and 17 bases separated the two germline ends. CDR3 DNA: TGTGCCAGCAGCCCCACCCAAAATGCGGACACTGAAGCTTTCTTT. Its translation is CASSPTQNADTEAFF.